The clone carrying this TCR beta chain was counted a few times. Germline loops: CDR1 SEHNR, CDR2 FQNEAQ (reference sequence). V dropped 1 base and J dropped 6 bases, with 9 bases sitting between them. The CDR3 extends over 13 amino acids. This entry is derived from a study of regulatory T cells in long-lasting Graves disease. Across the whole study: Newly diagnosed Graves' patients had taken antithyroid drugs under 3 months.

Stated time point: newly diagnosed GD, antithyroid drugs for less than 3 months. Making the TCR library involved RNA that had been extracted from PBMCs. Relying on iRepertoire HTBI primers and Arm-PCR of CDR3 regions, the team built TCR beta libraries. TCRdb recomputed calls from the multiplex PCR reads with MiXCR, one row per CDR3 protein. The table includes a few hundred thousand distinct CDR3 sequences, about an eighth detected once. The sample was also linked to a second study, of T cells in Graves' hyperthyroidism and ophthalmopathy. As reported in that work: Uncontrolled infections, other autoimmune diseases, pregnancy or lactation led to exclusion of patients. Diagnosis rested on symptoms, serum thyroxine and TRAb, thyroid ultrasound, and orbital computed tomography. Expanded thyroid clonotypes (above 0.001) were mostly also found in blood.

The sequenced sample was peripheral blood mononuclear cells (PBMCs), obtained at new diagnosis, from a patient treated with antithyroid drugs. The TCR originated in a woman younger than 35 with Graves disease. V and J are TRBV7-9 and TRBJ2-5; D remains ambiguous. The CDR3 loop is CASSLGLGQTQYF. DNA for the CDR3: TGTGCCAGCAGCTTAGGATTAGGCCAGACCCAGTACTTC.